The 5 T cell receptor beta chains listed next were all sequenced from one sample in a study of shared clonotypes between healthy human individuals. Naive CD8 isolation took CD45RO-negative cells positively selected for CCR7 and excluded terminally differentiated effector memory CD45RA+ cells. Assay used: immunoSEQ multiplex PCR; TCRdb lists only in-frame clones, some missing. The sample contains approximately 650,000 clones, about 95% of which appear only once. Sequencing used naive CD8+ T cells sorted from blood. All receptors derive from a woman younger than 45 in good health.

This clone was counted only a few times. This chain joins TRBV4-1 and TRBJ1-1; D is unresolved. This CDR3 is 14 amino acids long. The germline V gene has CDR1 MGHRA and CDR2 YSYEKL. V lost 3 bases and J 5 bases, leaving 13 bases between the germline ends. In nucleotides, the CDR3 is TGCGCCAGCAGCCAGGGTCGGGGTAAGACTGAAGCTTTCTTT. Translating gives CASSQGRGKTEAFF.

This clone was detected a few times. This chain joins TRBV7-9 and TRBJ2-5; 8 bases are a match to TRBD1. The V gene end was trimmed by 5 bases and the J gene end by 4 bases; junction bases not matched to a gene: 15. Germline CDR1 and CDR2: SEHNR and FQNEAQ (reference sequence). CDR3 size: 17 residues. The CDR3 coding sequence is TGTGCCAGCAGCGACTGGCTGACAGGGGAAGAGCGAGAGACCCAGTACTTC. Translation: CASSDWLTGEERETQYF.

The chain combines TRBV7-6 with TRBJ2-7, with D perhaps matching TRBD2 (6 bases). The germline CDR1 and CDR2 sequences are SGHVS and FNYEAQ. Trimming took off 5 bases at V and 7 bases at J, with 15 bases between the two ends. This CDR3 has 13 residues. The CDR3 DNA sequence: TGTGCCAGCAGCCACGGGACTTTCGGGGAGCAGTACTTC. Protein sequence: CASSHGTFGEQYF.

The chain has TRBV10-1 and TRBJ2-7; no clear D. CDR3 length equals 13 residues. Germline assignment: CDR1 WNHNN and CDR2 SYGVQD (reference sequence). Trimming removed 3 bases from V and 6 bases from J, with 12 bases in between. The CDR3 here is CASSERVYSEQYF. CDR3 coding DNA: TGCGCCAGCAGTGAACGGGTTTACTCCGAGCAGTACTTC.

The chain links TRBV9 to TRBJ1-4; D unclear. Germline loops: CDR1 SGDLS, CDR2 YYNGEE. V lost 3 bases, J lost 5 bases, and 17 bases lay in between. The CDR3 totals 16 residues. In nucleotides, the CDR3 is TGTGCCAGCAGCGCAGAGGGCAGACCGAAGAATGAAAAACTGTTTTTT. This encodes CASSAEGRPKNEKLFF.